Below, 9 T cell receptor beta chains from the same sample are listed, as sequenced in a study of blood T cell repertoires in COVID-19. Generated by immunoSEQ multiplex PCR, the TCRdb table keeps only in-frame clones and is missing some. Altogether about 140,000 clones are present, about 90% being singletons, with the ten largest covering less than 2%. The source material was peripheral blood. The receptors derive from a woman aged 55-69 years with acute or convalescent COVID-19.

CDR3 protein: CSASRGTVQFDQPQHF. DNA for the CDR3: TGCAGTGCTAGTAGGGGGACAGTTCAATTCGATCAGCCCCAGCATTTT. The V and J genes are TRBV20-1 and TRBJ1-5, with 7 positions matching TRBD1. The V and J ends lost 3 bases and 5 bases, in that order; junction bases with no gene match: 13. Germline V lookup: CDR1 DFQATT, CDR2 SNEGSKA (reference sequence). This CDR3 has 16 residues.

The chain is built from TRBV6-2 or TRBV6-3 and TRBJ2-5; 8 bases are a match to TRBD1. Germline V gene data show CDR1 as MNHEY and CDR2 as SVGEGT. V lost 6 bases and J lost 5; bases outside the gene matches: 11. The CDR3 loop spans 15 amino acids. CDR3 nucleotides: TGTGCCAGCAGCCAATCCTCAGGGGGCTGGGAGACCCAGTACTTC. Residues: CASSQSSGGWETQYF.

The J gene is TRBJ1-4, the V gene TRBV7-2; D possibly corresponds to TRBD1 (6 bases). Trimming took off 5 bases at V and 0 bases at J, with 16 bases between the two ends. The length of the CDR3 is 17 residues. The germline CDR1 and CDR2 sequences are SGHTA and FQGNSA. CDR3 nucleotides: TGTGCCAGCAGCCCTCGGACAGTCTACGCAACTAATGAAAAACTGTTTTTT. It yields the protein CASSPRTVYATNEKLFF.

The J gene is TRBJ1-5, the V gene TRBV4-3; tentatively, D is TRBD1 (6 bases). In germline, CDR1 is LGHNA, CDR2 YSLEER. The V end lost 1 base, the J end lost 5 bases, and 12 bases lay between the germline ends. The CDR3 totals 15 residues. The CDR3 DNA is TGCGCCAGCAGCCAAGTGGCAGGGGATCATCAGCCCCAGCATTTT. It is translated as CASSQVAGDHQPQHF.

This rearrangement joins TRBV6-2 or TRBV6-3 to TRBJ2-1, with D unclear. The CDR3 is made up of 12 amino acids. CDR1 is MNHEY, CDR2 SVGEGT, per germline. V dropped 4 bases and J dropped 5 bases, with 6 bases sitting between them. The CDR3 here is CASSLYNNEQFF. The CDR3 DNA is TGTGCCAGCAGTTTATATAACAATGAGCAGTTCTTC.

In DNA form, the CDR3 reads TGTGCCAGCAGCCCGGGGAGAAATCAGCCCCAGCATTTT. Translating gives CASSPGRNQPQHF. V is TRBV5-6 and J is TRBJ1-5; D is unclear. The V end was cut by 4 bases, the J end by 4 bases, with 9 bases between. CDR3 length: 13 residues. CDR1 SGHDT and CDR2 YYEEEE come from the germline V gene. Drawing the rest from reference TRBV5-6 and TRBJ1-5, the complete variable domain is DAGVTQSPTHLIKTRGQQVTLRCSPKSGHDTVSWYQQALGQGPQFIFQYYEEEERQRGNFPDRFSGHQFPNYSSELNVNALLLGDSALYLCASSPGRNQPQHFGDGTRLSIL.

This clone was found once. The V gene is TRBV6-1, the J gene TRBJ2-2; 11 bases match TRBD2. The V segment lost 3 bases and the J segment 5 bases; nucleotides outside the gene matches: 8. Germline V gives CDR1 MNHNS, CDR2 SASEGT. CDR3 length equals 17 residues. CDR3 in DNA: TGTGCCAGCAGTGATGTAGCGGGGGGGCGGTCGACCGGGGAGCTGTTTTTT. Translating it yields CASSDVAGGRSTGELFF.

This clone appeared a few times. The chain has TRBV9 and TRBJ1-6, with D possibly being TRBD1 (6 bases). The CDR3 spans 16 residues. Trimming took off 0 bases at V and 7 bases at J, with 14 bases between the two ends. Germline CDR1 SGDLS, CDR2 YYNGEE. The DNA of the CDR3 is TGTGCCAGCAGCGTAGATCCCGTAGGGACAAATTCACCCCTCCACTTT. It yields the protein CASSVDPVGTNSPLHF.

This chain uses TRBV3-1 (or the pseudogene TRBV3-2) with TRBJ1-3, with 7 bases identical to TRBD1. CDR1 LGHDT and CDR2 YNNKEL come from the germline V gene (reference sequence). This CDR3 comprises 15 residues. V lost 5 bases and J lost 5; bases outside the gene matches: 9. CDR3 coding DNA: TGTGCCAGCAGCGCATCGACAGGGACCAGAAACACCATATATTTT. Encoded protein: CASSASTGTRNTIYF.